These T cell receptor beta chains were read from a single sample in a study of T cell responses to AZD1222 COVID-19 vaccine. Sequencing used immunoSEQ multiplex PCR; TCRdb keeps in-frame clones, though not all of them. The sample holds about 120,000 clones, around 88% seen once. The specimen was peripheral blood, collected 28 days after the second AZD1222 dose. All receptors derive from an adult who received the AZD1222 COVID-19 vaccine. The CDR3 runs from the conserved cysteine through the conserved F or W. D genes are given only for firm matches. Size tells how often a clone was seen (once, few, many) or the class of an expanded clone, and some rows leave it out.

clone_size,v_call,j_call,d_call,cdr3_nt,cdr3_aa
-,TRBV6-1,TRBJ1-6,TRBD1,TGTGCCAGCAGTGAGGACAGGGATAATTCACCCCTCCACTTT,CASSEDRDNSPLHF
-,TRBV23-1,TRBJ1-4,TRBD1,TGCGCCAGCAGTCATCGCGGCCTGATGCAGGGGGCCAGGAAGGAAAAACTGTTTTTT,CASSHRGLMQGARKEKLFF
-,TRBV5-8,TRBJ2-5,TRBD1,TGTGCCAGCAGCCCCCAGGGGGTCGGTACGTGGGAGACCCAGTACTTC,CASSPQGVGTWETQYF
-,TRBV6-5,TRBJ1-2,-,TGTGCCAGCAGTTGGGGGGGCGGCTACACCTTC,CASSWGGGYTF
once,TRBV14,TRBJ2-5,-,TGTGCCAGCAGCCAAGGCACCCTAGCAGTAGTAGAGACCCAGTACTTC,CASSQGTLAVVETQYF
-,TRBV6-5,TRBJ1-1,TRBD1,TGTGCCAGCATCCGACAGGGGAACACTGAAGCTTTCTTT,CASIRQGNTEAFF
-,TRBV5-4,TRBJ2-5,-,TGTGCCAGCAGCTTGTGGGGGGAAGAGACCCAGTACTTC,CASSLWGEETQYF
-,TRBV4-1,TRBJ1-5,-,TGCGCCAGCGCTATAGACGCAGGGAACCAGCCCCAGCATTTT,CASAIDAGNQPQHF
-,TRBV5-4,TRBJ1-4,-,TGTGCCAGCCAGACAGCTGCTAATGAAAAACTGTTTTTT,CASQTAANEKLFF
once,TRBV4-2,TRBJ1-2,-,TGTGCCAGCAGCCAGTGGGGGGGGGCAGGTGGCTACACCTTC,CASSQWGGAGGYTF
few,TRBV9,TRBJ1-4,-,TGTGCCAGCAGCGCCCACGGGGCAACTAATGAAAAACTGTTTTTT,CASSAHGATNEKLFF
-,TRBV2,TRBJ1-2,-,TGTGCCAGCACACGATCTGAGGTTCTCGATGGCTACACCTTC,CASTRSEVLDGYTF
once,TRBV3-1/TRBV3-2,TRBJ2-2,-,TGTGCCAGCAGCCAAGATTGTGGCAGATCGAGCGGGAACACCGGGGAGCTGTTTTTT,CASSQDCGRSSGNTGELFF
-,TRBV11-2,TRBJ2-1,-,TGTGCCAGCAGCTTGTCCTTTGGCGGCTCCTACAATGAGCAGTTCTTC,CASSLSFGGSYNEQFF
-,TRBV27,TRBJ1-2,TRBD1,TGTGCCAGCAAATACGGAGGACAGGGGGCAACGGGCGGCTACACCTTC,CASKYGGQGATGGYTF
-,TRBV7-8,TRBJ2-7,-,TGTGCCAGCAGCTTAGGAGGGGCTTTTCCCTACGAGCAGTACTTC,CASSLGGAFPYEQYF
-,TRBV6-6,TRBJ2-1,-,TGTGCCAGCAGTTACGGCGGGGTATCCTACAATGAGCAGTTCTTC,CASSYGGVSYNEQFF
-,TRBV5-6,TRBJ2-2,-,TGTGCCAGCAGCTTCGCCGGGGAGCTGTTTTTT,CASSFAGELFF
-,TRBV11-3,TRBJ2-1,-,TGTGCCAGCAGCTTAGTTTGGGGGGATAATCATCTCCGTGCCTACAATGAGCAGTTCTTC,CASSLVWGDNHLRAYNEQFF
-,TRBV6-5,TRBJ2-3,TRBD2,TGTGCCAGCAGGTTAAGCGGGGCGAGCACAGATACGCAGTATTTT,CASRLSGASTDTQYF
-,TRBV30,TRBJ2-7,-,TGTGCCTTGTCGGCAGGGAACTACGAGCAGTACTTC,CALSAGNYEQYF
-,TRBV4-3,TRBJ1-2,TRBD1,TGCGCCAGCAGCCAAGTCAGGGGGGCCTATGGCTACACCTTC,CASSQVRGAYGYTF
few,TRBV5-1,TRBJ1-1,TRBD1,TGCGCCAGCAGCTCCCAGGGGGCCCTGATGAACACTGAAGCTTTCTTT,CASSSQGALMNTEAFF
-,TRBV30,TRBJ2-7,-,TGTGCCTGGAGTGTACTGGGGACTTATCCCTACGAGCAGTACTTC,CAWSVLGTYPYEQYF
-,TRBV4-3,TRBJ2-1,-,TGCGCCAGCAGCCAAGTTATCAACACAGGGCCCCCTTTTGATGAGCAGTTCTTC,CASSQVINTGPPFDEQFF
-,TRBV19,TRBJ1-5,TRBD1,TGTGCCAGTAGAAAGGACAGGGCCGATCAGCCCCAGCATTTT,CASRKDRADQPQHF
-,TRBV2,TRBJ1-3,TRBD1,TGTGCCAGCAGCAACACGGACAGGGGGCCTACAAGCTCTGGAAACACCATATATTTT,CASSNTDRGPTSSGNTIYF
-,TRBV3-1/TRBV3-2,TRBJ2-2,-,TGTGCCAGCAGCCAGAGGGGGGCCGACACCGGGGAGCTGTTTTTT,CASSQRGADTGELFF
few,TRBV4-1,TRBJ2-1,-,TGCGCCAGTAAGCGGGGGACAGAGGGGGTTCGGCCCAACACTTCCAATGAGCAGTTCTTC,CASKRGTEGVRPNTSNEQFF
-,TRBV6-2/TRBV6-3,TRBJ2-7,-,TGTGCCAGCAGTTACCCCTTGGACGGTCTCCGCGAGCAGTACTTC,CASSYPLDGLREQYF
-,TRBV27,TRBJ2-7,-,TGTGCCAGCACCACGGGCGGTAGTCCGGTGGGGGAGCAGTACTTC,CASTTGGSPVGEQYF
-,TRBV21-1,TRBJ2-5,-,TGTGCCAGCCGTCCTGTCCTATTCTGTACCCAGTACTTC,CASRPVLFCTQYF
-,TRBV24-1,TRBJ2-7,TRBD1,TGTGCCACCAGTGATTTGTTGGGACAGGAGGTTACCTACGAGCAGTACTTC,CATSDLLGQEVTYEQYF
-,TRBV7-7,TRBJ2-2,-,TGTGCTAGCAGCTTAGTCGGCAGGGGGGATACCGGGGAGCTGTTTTTT,CASSLVGRGDTGELFF
-,TRBV21-1,TRBJ2-7,-,TGTGCCAGCAGCAAAGATCGCAGGGCAAGAGCCCACGAGCAGTACTTC,CASSKDRRARAHEQYF
once,TRBV9,TRBJ1-3,-,TGTGCCAGCAGCGATCGTTTCTCTGGAAACACCATATATTTT,CASSDRFSGNTIYF
-,TRBV7-2,TRBJ2-1,-,TGTGCCAGCAGCTTAGGTATCGGGGCCCCCTACAATGAGCAGTTCTTC,CASSLGIGAPYNEQFF
-,TRBV19,TRBJ2-5,-,TGTGCCAGTGGGACGACGGGGGCAGAGACCCAGTACTTC,CASGTTGAETQYF
-,TRBV4-1,TRBJ2-7,TRBD2,TGCGCCAGCAGCCACCTGGGGCGGCGGGAGACGAACGAGCAGTACTTC,CASSHLGRRETNEQYF
-,TRBV18,TRBJ2-3,-,TGTGCCAGCTCACGAGAGACGGATACGCAGTATTTT,CASSRETDTQYF